This entry lists 21 T cell receptor beta chains sequenced from one sample in a study of blood T cell repertoires in COVID-19. Some clones are missing from TCRdb's copy, which holds only in-frame ones; the method was immunoSEQ multiplex PCR. The sample records about 90,000 clones, roughly 72% being singletons. Sequenced sample: peripheral blood. The receptors stem from a man aged 65-85 years with acute or convalescent COVID-19.

The chain combines TRBV25-1 with TRBJ1-2, with D unresolved. The CDR3 length is 16 residues. V was trimmed by 2 bases and J by 8 bases, leaving 21 bases between them. Germline V gene sequence: CDR1 MGHDK, CDR2 SYGVNS. The CDR3: CASSENRQAERYGYTF. The CDR3 DNA is TGTGCCAGCAGTGAAAATCGACAAGCGGAAAGGTACGGCTACACCTTC.

V usage is TRBV6-5 and J usage is TRBJ2-1; 9 nucleotides line up with TRBD2. The length of the CDR3 is 15 residues. Trimming removed 5 bases from V and 3 bases from J; junction bases left unmatched: 5. The germline gives CDR1 MNHEY, CDR2 SVGAGI. This CDR3 reads CASSLGLAGYNEQFF. As DNA, the CDR3 is TGTGCCAGCAGTCTGGGACTAGCAGGCTACAATGAGCAGTTCTTC.

The chain employs TRBV11-3 and TRBJ1-1; D is possibly TRBD1 (6 bases). Trimming took 5 bases from V and 8 from J, leaving 15 bases between them. Germline CDR1 reads SGHNT; CDR2 reads YENEEA. The CDR3 is 13 amino acids. CDR3 residues: CASSSTRGGEAFF. The CDR3 DNA sequence: TGTGCCAGCAGCAGCACCCGGGGGGGCGAAGCTTTCTTT.

This clone was detected only a few times. V and J are TRBV7-2 and TRBJ1-5; 9 bases map to TRBD1. CDR1 and CDR2 from the germline V gene are SGHTA and FQGNSA. The CDR3 is made up of 15 amino acids. V gave up 5 bases and J gave up 6 bases; unmatched junction bases: 8. This chain's CDR3 is CASSQGQGLGQPQHF. The CDR3 DNA reads as TGTGCCAGCAGCCAGGGACAGGGACTAGGTCAGCCCCAGCATTTT.

The V and J genes are TRBV24-1 and TRBJ2-1, with a possible D match to TRBD1 (6 bases). The length of the CDR3 is 12 residues. CDR1 is KGHDR, CDR2 SFDVKD, per germline. V was clipped by 1 base and J by 14 bases, with 11 bases between them. CDR3 protein: CATSDFSGVEFF. The CDR3 DNA follows: TGTGCCACCAGTGATTTTTCAGGGGTTGAGTTCTTC.

The chain couples TRBV5-4 to TRBJ2-2; D is possibly TRBD1 (6 bases). The CDR3 length is 14 residues. The V end lost 5 bases, the J end lost 10 bases, and 18 bases lay between the germline ends. Germline V gene data show CDR1 as SGHNT and CDR2 as YYREEE (reference sequence). The CDR3 region has the DNA TGTGCCAGCAGTTCGGACAGCCTCGTAGCGGAGCTGTTTTTT. Residues: CASSSDSLVAELFF.

The V call is TRBV11-3, the J call TRBJ2-1; 8 bases agree with TRBD1. Per the germline V gene, CDR1 is SGHNT and CDR2 is YENEEA. The length of the CDR3 is 17 residues. Trimming at V came to 8 bases and at J to 5 bases, leaving 17 bases not matched to a gene. The chain's CDR3 is CASARGQGSSRNNEQFF. The CDR3 DNA follows: TGTGCCAGCGCCCGAGGACAGGGAAGTAGTCGGAACAATGAGCAGTTCTTC.

This clone has just a few counts. The chain couples TRBV4-1 to TRBJ1-1, with D unclear. Germline assignment: CDR1 MGHRA and CDR2 YSYEKL. The CDR3 loop spans 14 amino acids. The ends were cut back, 3 bases at V and 5 bases at J, with 13 bases in the middle. The CDR3 DNA is TGCGCCAGCAGCCACCGCGGAGGGCGAACTGAAGCTTTCTTT. Encoded protein: CASSHRGGRTEAFF.

This rearrangement joins TRBV11-2 to TRBJ1-4; D might be TRBD1 (5 bases). Germline V gene lookup returns CDR1 SGHAT and CDR2 FQNNGV. The CDR3 spans 15 residues. V dropped 4 bases and J dropped 7 bases, with 16 bases sitting between them. CDR3 DNA sequence: TGTGCCAGCAGCTCCCTCAGGGTGGCCGGTGAAAAACTGTTTTTT. It specifies CASSSLRVAGEKLFF.

This clone has just a few counts. The V and J genes are TRBV28 and TRBJ1-4; D not certain. CDR3 length: 17 amino acids. Between the trimmed V and J ends, which lost 5 bases and 0 bases, there was a span of 16 bases. Germline V gene data show CDR1 as MDHEN and CDR2 as SYDVKM. The CDR3 nucleotides are TGTGCCAGCAGTGGGAATTCGAGGGAGGCAACTAATGAAAAACTGTTTTTT. Translation gives CASSGNSREATNEKLFF.

The J gene is TRBJ1-5, the V gene TRBV5-6, with 9 positions matching TRBD1. The germline V gene has CDR1 SGHDT and CDR2 YYEEEE. There are 13 residues in the CDR3. Unmatched junction bases numbered 3, after V lost 4 bases and J lost 7 bases. CDR3: CASSPDRGQPQHF. In DNA form, the CDR3 reads TGTGCCAGCAGCCCGGACAGGGGCCAGCCCCAGCATTTT.

This clone was counted a few times. The V call is TRBV11-3, the J call TRBJ2-7, with TRBD1 identical over 10 bases. The germline V gene has CDR1 SGHNT and CDR2 YENEEA. J was trimmed by 0 bases and V by 5 bases; bases with no gene match: 4. This CDR3 comprises 15 residues. The CDR3 sequence: CASSPGQGSSYEQYF. The CDR3 nucleotides read TGTGCCAGCAGCCCGGGACAGGGGAGCTCCTACGAGCAGTACTTC.

The chain links TRBV10-3 to TRBJ2-3; no firm D call. Germline CDR1 and CDR2: ENHRY and SYGVKD. V lost 2 bases, J lost 2 bases, and 11 bases lay in between. The CDR3 has 15 amino acids. Here the CDR3 DNA reads TGTGCCATCAGTGAGAGGCAGGCCATCACAGATACGCAGTATTTT. Translating gives CAISERQAITDTQYF.

This clone appeared a few times. The gene calls are TRBV10-3 and TRBJ1-2, with 8 bases matching TRBD1. The V gene's germline CDR1 is ENHRY and CDR2 SYGVKD. CDR3 length equals 16 residues. The V segment lost 6 bases and the J segment 4 bases; nucleotides outside the gene matches: 13. The CDR3 loop reads CAISPHDRGAGYGYTF. As DNA, the CDR3 is TGTGCCATCAGCCCCCACGACAGGGGCGCAGGCTATGGCTACACCTTC.

J is TRBJ1-5 and V is TRBV12-3 or TRBV12-4; no clear D gene. V was cut by 6 bases and J by 2 bases, with 5 bases left in between. The CDR3 runs 12 residues. CDR3 sequence: CASRGGNQPQHF. In DNA, the CDR3 is TGTGCCAGCAGGGGAGGCAATCAGCCCCAGCATTTT.

The chain joins TRBV5-8 to TRBJ2-7, with a tentative D call TRBD1 (6 bases). There are 16 residues in the CDR3. CDR1 is SGHTS, CDR2 YDEGEE, per germline. V shed 0 bases and J shed 0 bases, with 13 bases lying between them. The CDR3 protein is CASSLGLTGFSYEQYV. DNA of the CDR3: TGTGCCAGCAGCTTGGGATTGACAGGATTCTCCTACGAGCAGTACGTC.

The gene calls are TRBV3-1 (or the pseudogene TRBV3-2) and TRBJ1-4, with 9 bases matching TRBD1. The CDR3 length is 16 residues. Germline lookup yields CDR1 LGHDT and CDR2 YNNKEL (reference sequence). Trimming at V came to 1 base and at J to 5 bases, leaving 5 bases not matched to a gene. In DNA, the CDR3 is TGTGCCAGCAGCCAAGTCAAAGACAGGGGGAATGAAAAACTGTTTTTT. It is translated as CASSQVKDRGNEKLFF.

The chain carries TRBV5-4 and TRBJ2-2; D gene uncertain. Trimming pared 4 bases from V and 3 bases from J, leaving 10 bases between. The CDR3 contains 14 residues. The germline CDR1 and CDR2 sequences are SGHNT and YYREEE (reference sequence). The CDR3 spells CASSIQEHTGELFF. DNA of the CDR3: TGTGCCAGCAGCATCCAGGAACACACCGGGGAGCTGTTTTTT.

In its sample, this clone was seen once. The V gene is TRBV10-3, the J gene TRBJ2-3; TRBD2 aligns across 15 bases. This CDR3 spans 17 amino acids. V lost 6 bases to trimming and J lost 4 bases; unmatched junction nucleotides: 8. Germline CDR1 is ENHRY and CDR2 is SYGVKD. CDR3: CAIRGTSGGLLADTQYF. The CDR3 DNA is TGTGCCATCAGGGGGACTAGCGGGGGGCTCCTCGCAGATACGCAGTATTTT.

The chain employs TRBV18 and TRBJ2-3; no reliable D call. The CDR3 contains 14 residues. The V gene lost 3 bases and the J gene lost 2 bases, with 9 bases spanning the gap. Germline loops: CDR1 KGHSH, CDR2 LQKENI. This CDR3 is CASSPNSYTDTQYF. As DNA, the CDR3 is TGTGCCAGCTCACCGAACAGCTACACAGATACGCAGTATTTT.

The chain uses TRBV28 and TRBJ2-7, with a weak D call TRBD2 (6 bases). The CDR3 sequence is 16 residues long. Germline V gene sequence: CDR1 MDHEN, CDR2 SYDVKM. Between the trimmed V and J ends, which lost 1 base and 2 bases, there was a span of 15 bases. This chain's CDR3 is CASSLSVSGEPYEQYF. CDR3 bases: TGTGCCAGCAGTTTATCCGTATCGGGGGAACCCTACGAGCAGTACTTC.